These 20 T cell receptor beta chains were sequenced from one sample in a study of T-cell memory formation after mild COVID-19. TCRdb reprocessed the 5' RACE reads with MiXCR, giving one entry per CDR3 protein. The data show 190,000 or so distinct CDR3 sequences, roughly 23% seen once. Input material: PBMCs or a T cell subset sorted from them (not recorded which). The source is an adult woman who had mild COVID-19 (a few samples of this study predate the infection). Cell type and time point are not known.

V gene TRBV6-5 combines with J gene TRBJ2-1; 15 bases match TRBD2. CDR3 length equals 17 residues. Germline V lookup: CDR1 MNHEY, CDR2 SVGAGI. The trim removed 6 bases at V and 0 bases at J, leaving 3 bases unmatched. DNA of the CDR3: TGTGCCAGCAGACCGGGACTAGCGGGGGGCTCCTACAATGAGCAGTTCTTC. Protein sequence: CASRPGLAGGSYNEQFF.

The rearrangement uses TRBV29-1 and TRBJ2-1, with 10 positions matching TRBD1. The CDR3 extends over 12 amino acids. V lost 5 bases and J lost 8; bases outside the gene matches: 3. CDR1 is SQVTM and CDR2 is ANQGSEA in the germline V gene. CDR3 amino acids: CSVWDRGHEQFF. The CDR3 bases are TGCAGCGTTTGGGACAGGGGCCATGAGCAGTTCTTC.

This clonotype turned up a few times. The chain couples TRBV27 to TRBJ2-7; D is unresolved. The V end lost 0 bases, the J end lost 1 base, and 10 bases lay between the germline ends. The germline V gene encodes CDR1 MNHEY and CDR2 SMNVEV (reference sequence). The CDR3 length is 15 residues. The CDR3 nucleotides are TGTGCCAGCAGTTTATCGTTAGGGTGGTCCTACGAGCAGTACTTC. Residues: CASSLSLGWSYEQYF.

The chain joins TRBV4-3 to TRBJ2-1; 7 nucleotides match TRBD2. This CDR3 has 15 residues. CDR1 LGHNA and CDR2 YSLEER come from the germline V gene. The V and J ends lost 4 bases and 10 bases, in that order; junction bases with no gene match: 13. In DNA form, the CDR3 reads TGCGCCAGCAGCCGAAGAGGTTCACTAGCGCTCGAGCAGTTCTTC. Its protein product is CASSRRGSLALEQFF.

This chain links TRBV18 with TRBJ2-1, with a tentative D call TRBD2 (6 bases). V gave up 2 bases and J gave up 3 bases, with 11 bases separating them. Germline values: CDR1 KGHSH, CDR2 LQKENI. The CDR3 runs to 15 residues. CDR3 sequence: CASSPGGDHYNEQFF. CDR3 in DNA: TGTGCCAGCTCACCAGGCGGGGACCACTACAATGAGCAGTTCTTC.

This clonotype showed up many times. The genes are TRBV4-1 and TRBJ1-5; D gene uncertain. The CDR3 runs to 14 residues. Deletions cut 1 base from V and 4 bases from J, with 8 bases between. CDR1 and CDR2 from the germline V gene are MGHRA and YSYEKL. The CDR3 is CASSQGWGNQPQHF. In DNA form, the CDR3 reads TGCGCCAGCAGCCAAGGATGGGGTAATCAGCCCCAGCATTTT.

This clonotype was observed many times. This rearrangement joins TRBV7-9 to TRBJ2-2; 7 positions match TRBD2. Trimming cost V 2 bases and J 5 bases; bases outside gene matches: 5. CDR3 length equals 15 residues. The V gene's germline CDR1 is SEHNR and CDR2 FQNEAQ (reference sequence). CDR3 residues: CASSLPQGGTGELFF. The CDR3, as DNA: TGTGCCAGCAGCTTACCTCAGGGAGGGACCGGGGAGCTGTTTTTT.

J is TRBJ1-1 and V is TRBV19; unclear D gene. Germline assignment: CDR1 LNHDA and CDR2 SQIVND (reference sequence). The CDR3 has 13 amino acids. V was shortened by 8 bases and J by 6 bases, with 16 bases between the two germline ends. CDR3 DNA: TGTGCCAGTGGGATCGGTAGGATGGCTGAAGCTTTCTTT. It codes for CASGIGRMAEAFF.

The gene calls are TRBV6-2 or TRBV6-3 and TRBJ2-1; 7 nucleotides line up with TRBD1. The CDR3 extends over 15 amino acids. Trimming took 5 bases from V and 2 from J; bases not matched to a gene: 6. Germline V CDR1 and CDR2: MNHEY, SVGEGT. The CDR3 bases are TGTGCCAGCAGTGGAAGGGACAGTCCCTACAATGAGCAGTTCTTC. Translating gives CASSGRDSPYNEQFF.

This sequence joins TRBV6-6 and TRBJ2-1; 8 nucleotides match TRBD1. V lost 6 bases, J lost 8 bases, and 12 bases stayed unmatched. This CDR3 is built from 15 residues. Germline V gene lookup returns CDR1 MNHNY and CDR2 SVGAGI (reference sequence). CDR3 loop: CASSRGQVLWDEQFF. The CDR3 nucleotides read TGTGCCAGCAGCAGGGGACAGGTCCTATGGGATGAGCAGTTCTTC.

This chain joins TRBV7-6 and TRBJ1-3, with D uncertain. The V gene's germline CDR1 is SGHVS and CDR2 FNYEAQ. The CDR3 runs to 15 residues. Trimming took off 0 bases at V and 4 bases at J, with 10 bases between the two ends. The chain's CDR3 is CASSLALDGGNTIYF. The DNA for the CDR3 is TGTGCCAGCAGCTTAGCGCTGGACGGGGGAAACACCATATATTTT.

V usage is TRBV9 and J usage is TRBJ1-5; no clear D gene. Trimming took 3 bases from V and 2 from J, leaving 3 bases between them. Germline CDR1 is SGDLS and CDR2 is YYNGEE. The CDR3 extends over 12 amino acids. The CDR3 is CASSGGNQPQHF. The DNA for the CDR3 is TGTGCCAGCAGCGGGGGCAATCAGCCCCAGCATTTT. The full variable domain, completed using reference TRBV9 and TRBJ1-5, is DSGVTQTPKHLITATGQRVTLRCSPRSGDLSVYWYQQSLDQGLQFLIQYYNGEERAKGNILERFSAQQFPDLHSELNLSSLELGDSALYFCASSGGNQPQHFGDGTRLSIL.

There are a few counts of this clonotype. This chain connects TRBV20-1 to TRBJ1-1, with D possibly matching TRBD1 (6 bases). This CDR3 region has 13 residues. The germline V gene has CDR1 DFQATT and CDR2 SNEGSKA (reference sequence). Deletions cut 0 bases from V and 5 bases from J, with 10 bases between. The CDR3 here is CSARDVGTTEAFF. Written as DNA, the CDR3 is TGCAGTGCTAGAGACGTAGGGACAACTGAAGCTTTCTTT.

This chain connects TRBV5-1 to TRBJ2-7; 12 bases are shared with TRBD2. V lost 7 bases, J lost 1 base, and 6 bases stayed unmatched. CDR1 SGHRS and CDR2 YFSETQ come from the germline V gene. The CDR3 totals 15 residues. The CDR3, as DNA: TGCGCCAGCGGATCCGGGACTAGCGGGTCCTACGAGCAGTACTTC. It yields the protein CASGSGTSGSYEQYF.

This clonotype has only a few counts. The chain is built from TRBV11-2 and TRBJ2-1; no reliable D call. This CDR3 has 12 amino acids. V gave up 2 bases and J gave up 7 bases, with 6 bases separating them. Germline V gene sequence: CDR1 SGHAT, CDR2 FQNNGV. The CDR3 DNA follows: TGTGCCAGCAGCTTATTGGTTAATGAGCAGTTCTTC. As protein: CASSLLVNEQFF.

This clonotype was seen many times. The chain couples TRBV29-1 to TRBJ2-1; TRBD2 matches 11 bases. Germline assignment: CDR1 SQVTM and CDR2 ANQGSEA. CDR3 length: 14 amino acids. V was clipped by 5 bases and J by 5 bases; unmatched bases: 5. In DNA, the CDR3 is TGCAGCGTTCCTACTAGCGGGAGCAACAATGAGCAGTTCTTC. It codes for CSVPTSGSNNEQFF.

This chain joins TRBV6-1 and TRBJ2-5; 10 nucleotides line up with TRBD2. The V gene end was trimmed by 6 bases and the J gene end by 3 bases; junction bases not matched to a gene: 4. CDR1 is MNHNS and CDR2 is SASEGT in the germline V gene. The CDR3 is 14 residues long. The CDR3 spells CASSVGLAEETQYF. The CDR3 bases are TGTGCCAGCAGCGTAGGACTAGCGGAAGAGACCCAGTACTTC.

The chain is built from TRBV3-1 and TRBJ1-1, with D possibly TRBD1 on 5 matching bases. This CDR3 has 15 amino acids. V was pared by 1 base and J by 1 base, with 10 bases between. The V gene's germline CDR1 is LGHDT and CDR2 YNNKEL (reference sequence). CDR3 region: CASSQGQLENTEAFF. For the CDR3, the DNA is TGTGCCAGCAGCCAAGGACAGCTGGAGAACACTGAAGCTTTCTTT.

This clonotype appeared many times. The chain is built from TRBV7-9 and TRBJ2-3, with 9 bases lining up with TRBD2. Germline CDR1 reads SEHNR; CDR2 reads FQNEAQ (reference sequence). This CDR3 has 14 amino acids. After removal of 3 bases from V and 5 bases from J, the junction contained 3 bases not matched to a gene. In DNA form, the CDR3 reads TGTGCCAGCAGCTTTGTAGCGGGAGTAGATACGCAGTATTTT. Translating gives CASSFVAGVDTQYF. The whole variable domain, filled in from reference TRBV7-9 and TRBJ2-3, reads DTGVSQNPRHKITKRGQNVTFRCDPISEHNRLYWYRQTLGQGPEFLTYFQNEAQLEKSRLLSDRFSAERPKGSFSTLEIQRTEQGDSAMYLCASSFVAGVDTQYFGPGTRLTVL.

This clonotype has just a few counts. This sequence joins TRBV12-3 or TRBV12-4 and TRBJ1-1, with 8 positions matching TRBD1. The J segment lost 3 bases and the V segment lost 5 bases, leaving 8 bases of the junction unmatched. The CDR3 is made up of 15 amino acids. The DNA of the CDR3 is TGTGCCAGCAGTCCGAGGGACAGGAGGTACACTGAAGCTTTCTTT. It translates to CASSPRDRRYTEAFF.